These 7 T cell receptor beta chains originate from one sample sequenced in a study of blood T cell repertoires in COVID-19. TCRdb keeps only in-frame clones here, not all; method: immunoSEQ multiplex PCR. The sample records some 250,000 clones, roughly 86% being singletons. The sample comprised PBMCs or T cells enriched from blood (not recorded which). The receptors derive from a woman in her twenties or thirties with acute COVID-19.

In DNA, the CDR3 is TGTGCCAGCAGTGTTTCGGACAGCAACACTGAAGCTTTCTTT. Translating it yields CASSVSDSNTEAFF. The gene calls are TRBV2 and TRBJ1-1; TRBD1 might be the D (6 bases). Germline V gene lookup returns CDR1 SNHLY and CDR2 FYNNEI. The CDR3 has 14 residues. Trimming left V 4 bases short and J 2 bases short, with 11 bases between.

V gene TRBV6-1 combines with J gene TRBJ1-4; D remains ambiguous. The CDR3 is made up of 16 amino acids. Germline values: CDR1 MNHNS, CDR2 SASEGT. Between the trimmed V and J ends, which lost 3 bases and 4 bases, there was a span of 15 bases. The CDR3 loop reads CASSDRTALGNEKLFF. The DNA of the CDR3 is TGTGCCAGCAGTGACCGGACTGCGCTCGGTAATGAAAAACTGTTTTTT.

This chain links TRBV28 with TRBJ1-4, with TRBD1 matching over 11 bases. Germline trimming cut 6 bases from V and 5 bases from J; bases unmatched to any gene: 17. The CDR3 has 19 residues. Germline V lookup: CDR1 MDHEN, CDR2 SYDVKM. Written as DNA, the CDR3 is TGTGCCAGCAGCCCCACCCCCGGGACAGGGGGTTCGGGGAATGAAAAACTGTTTTTT. It translates to CASSPTPGTGGSGNEKLFF.

The chain recombines TRBV5-6 with TRBJ1-5; a weak D match, TRBD1 (5 bases). There are 14 residues in the CDR3. Germline V CDR1 and CDR2: SGHDT, YYEEEE. The V gene lost 1 base and the J gene lost 7 bases, with 12 bases spanning the gap. Here the CDR3 DNA reads TGTGCCAGCAGCTTGAAGGGGATCGGACAGCCCCAGCATTTT. This sequence encodes CASSLKGIGQPQHF.

The chain couples TRBV5-4 to TRBJ2-6; TRBD1 might be the D (5 bases). The CDR3 covers 16 residues. Germline-derived CDR1 and CDR2 are SGHNT and YYREEE (reference sequence). V was clipped by 1 base and J by 0 bases, with 8 bases between them. This CDR3 is CASSLQGHSGANVLTF. The CDR3 DNA reads TGTGCCAGCAGCTTGCAGGGCCACTCTGGGGCCAACGTCCTGACTTTC.

V and J are TRBV9 and TRBJ1-2; TRBD1 aligns across 7 bases. V trimming: 3 bases; J trimming: 8 bases; junction bases outside the gene matches: 7. The CDR3 totals 13 residues. CDR1 is SGDLS, CDR2 YYNGEE, per germline. This CDR3 reads CASSATGIEGYTF. Here the CDR3 DNA reads TGTGCCAGCAGCGCGACAGGGATTGAGGGCTACACCTTC.

This clone was counted once. The V gene is TRBV5-5, the J gene TRBJ2-3; D call uncertain. This CDR3 contains 16 residues. V lost 0 bases and J lost 6, with 17 bases in between. Germline V gene sequence: CDR1 SGHKS, CDR2 YYEKEE (reference sequence). CDR3 protein: CASSLGFDTASDTQYF. The CDR3 bases are TGTGCCAGCAGCTTGGGCTTTGACACGGCTTCTGATACGCAGTATTTT.